This TCR beta chain was found in a study of radiation and T cells in renal cell carcinoma. Background on the study: Nephrectomy followed 15 Gy stereotactic body radiation by 4 weeks.

Only in-frame clones appear in the TCRdb table, and some are missing; sequencing was by immunoSEQ multiplex PCR. Of 55,000 to 65,000 clones in the sample, roughly three quarters were seen once. The time point here: baseline pretreatment blood. Treatment indicated: 15 Gy SBRT to primary tumor, nephrectomy 4 weeks later. This CDR3 is built from 13 residues. In germline, CDR1 is SGHAT, CDR2 FQNNGV. The V end was cut by 5 bases, the J end by 7 bases, with 11 bases between. General study results and limits: Top tumor clonotypes rose in blood 2 weeks post-radiation, then contracted. Without pretreatment biopsies, baseline tumor clonotype presence was undetermined.

A word on this clone: Its antigen remains unknown.

The genes are TRBV11-2 and TRBJ2-2; maybe TRBD1 (6 bases). This clonotype originated in a man in his sixties with renal cell carcinoma. Specimen: blood, collected from a patient whose treatment included radiotherapy and nephrectomy. CDR3 coding DNA: TGTGCCAGCAGCCGCAGACAGGTCGGGGAGCTGTTTTTT. Protein product: CASSRRQVGELFF.